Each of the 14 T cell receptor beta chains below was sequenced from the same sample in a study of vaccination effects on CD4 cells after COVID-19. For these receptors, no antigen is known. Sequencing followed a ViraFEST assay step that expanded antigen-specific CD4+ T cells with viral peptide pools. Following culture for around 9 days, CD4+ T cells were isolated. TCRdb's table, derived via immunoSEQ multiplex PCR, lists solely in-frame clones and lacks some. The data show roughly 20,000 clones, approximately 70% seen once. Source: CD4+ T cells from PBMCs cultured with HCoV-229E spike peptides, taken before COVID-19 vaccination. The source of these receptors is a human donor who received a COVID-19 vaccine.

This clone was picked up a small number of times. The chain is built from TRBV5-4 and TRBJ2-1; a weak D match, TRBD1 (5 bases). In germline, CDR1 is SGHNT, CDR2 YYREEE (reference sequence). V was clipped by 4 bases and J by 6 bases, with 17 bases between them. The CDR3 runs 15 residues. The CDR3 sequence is CASSPDRKRGNEQFF. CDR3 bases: TGTGCCAGCAGCCCAGACCGGAAAAGGGGCAATGAGCAGTTCTTC.

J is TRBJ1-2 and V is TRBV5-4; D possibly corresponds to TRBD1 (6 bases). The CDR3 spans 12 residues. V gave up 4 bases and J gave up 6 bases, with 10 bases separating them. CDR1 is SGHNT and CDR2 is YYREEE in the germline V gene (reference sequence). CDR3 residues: CASSPGQNGYTF. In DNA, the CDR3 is TGTGCCAGCAGCCCCGGACAGAATGGCTACACCTTC.

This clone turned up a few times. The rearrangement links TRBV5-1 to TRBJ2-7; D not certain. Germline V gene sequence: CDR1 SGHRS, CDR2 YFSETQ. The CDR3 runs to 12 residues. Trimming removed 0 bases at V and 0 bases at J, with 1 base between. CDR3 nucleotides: TGCGCCAGCAGCTTGGTCTCCTACGAGCAGTACTTC. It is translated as CASSLVSYEQYF.

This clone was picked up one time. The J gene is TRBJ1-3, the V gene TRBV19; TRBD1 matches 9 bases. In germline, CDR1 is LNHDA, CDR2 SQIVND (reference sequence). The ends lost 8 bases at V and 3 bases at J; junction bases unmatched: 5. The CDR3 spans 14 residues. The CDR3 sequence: CASVDRGYGNTIYF. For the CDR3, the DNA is TGTGCCAGTGTTGACAGGGGGTATGGAAACACCATATATTTT. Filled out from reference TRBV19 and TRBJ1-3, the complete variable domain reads DGGITQSPKYLFRKEGQNVTLSCEQNLNHDAMYWYRQDPGQGLRLIYYSQIVNDFQKGDIAEGYSVSREKKESFPLTVTSAQKNPTAFYLCASVDRGYGNTIYFGEGSWLTVV.

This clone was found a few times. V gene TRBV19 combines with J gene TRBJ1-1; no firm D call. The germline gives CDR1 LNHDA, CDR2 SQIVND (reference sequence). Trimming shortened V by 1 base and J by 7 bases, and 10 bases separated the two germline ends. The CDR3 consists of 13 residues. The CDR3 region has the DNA TGTGCCAGTAGTATAGGGGCAGGTAATGAAGCTTTCTTT. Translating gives CASSIGAGNEAFF.

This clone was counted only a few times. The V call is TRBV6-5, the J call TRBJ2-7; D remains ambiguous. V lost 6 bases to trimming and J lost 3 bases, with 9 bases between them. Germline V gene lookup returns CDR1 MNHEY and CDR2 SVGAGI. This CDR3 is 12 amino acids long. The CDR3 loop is CASRDILYEQYF. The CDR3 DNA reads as TGTGCCAGCAGAGACATTCTCTACGAGCAGTACTTC.

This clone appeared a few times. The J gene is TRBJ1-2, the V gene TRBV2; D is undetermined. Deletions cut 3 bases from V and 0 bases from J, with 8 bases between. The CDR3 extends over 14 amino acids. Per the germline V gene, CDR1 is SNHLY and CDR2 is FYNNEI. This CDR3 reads CASSEPGANYGYTF. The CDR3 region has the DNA TGTGCCAGCAGTGAGCCGGGAGCTAACTATGGCTACACCTTC.

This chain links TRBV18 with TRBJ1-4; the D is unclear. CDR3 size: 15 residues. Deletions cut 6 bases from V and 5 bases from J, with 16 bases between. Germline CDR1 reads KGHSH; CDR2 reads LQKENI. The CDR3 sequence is CASSTSPDGNEKLFF. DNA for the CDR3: TGTGCCAGCTCTACCTCACCGGACGGCAATGAAAAACTGTTTTTT.

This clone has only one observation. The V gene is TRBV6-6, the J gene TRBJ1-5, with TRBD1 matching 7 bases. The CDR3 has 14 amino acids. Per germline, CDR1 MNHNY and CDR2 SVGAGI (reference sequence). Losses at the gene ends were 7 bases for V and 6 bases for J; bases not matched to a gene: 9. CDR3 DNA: TGTGCCAGCACTACAGGGGTAGAGGGTCAGCCCCAGCATTTT. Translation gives CASTTGVEGQPQHF.

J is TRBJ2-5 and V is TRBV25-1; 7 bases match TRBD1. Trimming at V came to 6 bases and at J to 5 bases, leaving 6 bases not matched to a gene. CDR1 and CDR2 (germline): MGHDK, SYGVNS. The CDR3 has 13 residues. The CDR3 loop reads CASSWDSPETQYF. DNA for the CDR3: TGTGCCAGCAGCTGGGACAGTCCGGAGACCCAGTACTTC.

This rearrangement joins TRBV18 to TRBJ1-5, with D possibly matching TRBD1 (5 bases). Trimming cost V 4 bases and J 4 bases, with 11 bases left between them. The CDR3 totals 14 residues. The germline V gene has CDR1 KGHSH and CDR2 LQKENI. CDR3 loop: CASSLGAENQPQHF. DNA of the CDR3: TGTGCCAGCTCACTAGGGGCCGAGAATCAGCCCCAGCATTTT.

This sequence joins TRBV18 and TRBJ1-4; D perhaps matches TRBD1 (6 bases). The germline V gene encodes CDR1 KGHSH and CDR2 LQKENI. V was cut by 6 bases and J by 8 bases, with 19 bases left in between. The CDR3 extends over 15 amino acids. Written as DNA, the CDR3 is TGTGCCAGCTCCCGCGTCCCGCCCGGACAGGAAAAACTGTTTTTT. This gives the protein CASSRVPPGQEKLFF.

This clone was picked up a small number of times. The CDR3 protein is CASSEPARDSGYGYTF. The CDR3 DNA is TGCGCCAGCAGCGAACCCGCCAGGGACTCGGGCTATGGCTACACCTTC. The chain uses TRBV5-1 and TRBJ1-2, with TRBD1 as a possible D gene (5 bases). The CDR3 runs 16 residues. Germline values: CDR1 SGHRS, CDR2 YFSETQ. Trimming pared 4 bases from V and 4 bases from J, leaving 20 bases between.

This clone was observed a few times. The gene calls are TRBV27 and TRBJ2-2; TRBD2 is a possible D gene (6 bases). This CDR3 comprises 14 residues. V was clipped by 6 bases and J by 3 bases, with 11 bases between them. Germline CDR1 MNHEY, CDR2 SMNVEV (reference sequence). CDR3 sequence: CASRAGRDTGELFF. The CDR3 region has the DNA TGTGCCAGCAGGGCGGGACGGGACACCGGGGAGCTGTTTTTT.